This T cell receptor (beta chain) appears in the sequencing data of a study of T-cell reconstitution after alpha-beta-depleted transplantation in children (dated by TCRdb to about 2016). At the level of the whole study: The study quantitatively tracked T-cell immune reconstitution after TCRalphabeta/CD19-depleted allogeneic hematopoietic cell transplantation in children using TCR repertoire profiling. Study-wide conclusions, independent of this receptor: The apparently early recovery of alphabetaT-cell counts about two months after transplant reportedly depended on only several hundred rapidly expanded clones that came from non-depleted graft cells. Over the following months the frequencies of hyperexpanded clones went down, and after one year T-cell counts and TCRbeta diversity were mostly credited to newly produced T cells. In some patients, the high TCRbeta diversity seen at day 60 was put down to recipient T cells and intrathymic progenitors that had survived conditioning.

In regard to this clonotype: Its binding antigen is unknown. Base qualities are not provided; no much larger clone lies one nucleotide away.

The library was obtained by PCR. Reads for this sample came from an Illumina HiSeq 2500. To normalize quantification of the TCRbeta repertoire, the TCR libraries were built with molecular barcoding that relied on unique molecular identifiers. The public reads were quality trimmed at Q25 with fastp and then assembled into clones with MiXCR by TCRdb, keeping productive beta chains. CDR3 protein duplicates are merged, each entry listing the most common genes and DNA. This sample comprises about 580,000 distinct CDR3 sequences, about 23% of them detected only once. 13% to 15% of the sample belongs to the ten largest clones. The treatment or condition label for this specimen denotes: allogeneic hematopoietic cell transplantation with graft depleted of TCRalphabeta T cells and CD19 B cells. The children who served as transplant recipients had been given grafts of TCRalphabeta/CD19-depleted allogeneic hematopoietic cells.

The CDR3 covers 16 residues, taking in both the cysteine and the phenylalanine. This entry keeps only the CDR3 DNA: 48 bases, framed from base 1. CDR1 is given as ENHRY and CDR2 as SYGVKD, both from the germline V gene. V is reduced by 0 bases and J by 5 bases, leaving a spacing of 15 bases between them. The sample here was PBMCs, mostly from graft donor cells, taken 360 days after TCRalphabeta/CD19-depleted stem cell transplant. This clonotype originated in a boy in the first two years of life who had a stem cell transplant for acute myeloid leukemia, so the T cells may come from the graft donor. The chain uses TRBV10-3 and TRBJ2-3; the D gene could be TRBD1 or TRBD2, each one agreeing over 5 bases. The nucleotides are TGTGCCATCAGTGAGTCGACGGGGCCCCCCCAAGATACGCAGTATTTT. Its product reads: CAISESTGPPQDTQYF.